Listed below are T cell receptor beta chains from one sample, sequenced in a study of early T cells in non-severe SARS-CoV-2 infection. Each CDR3 protein gets one entry after TCRdb re-called the 5' RACE reads with MiXCR. Of more than 65,000 distinct CDR3 sequences in the sample, around 12% were seen once. Specimen: whole blood, collected at baseline. The origin of the receptors is an adult who was a healthcare worker with PCR-confirmed SARS-CoV-2 infection or an uninfected control (not recorded which). Each CDR3 is given with its conserved first and last residue. A D gene is named only where the DNA matches it firmly. Rows may omit the clone size; those that give it use once, few, many or a size class.

D: .; size: many; V: TRBV28; J: TRBJ1-2; DNA: TGTGCCAGCAGGGTACTAGAGAGCTTTGGCTACACCTTC; CDR3: CASRVLESFGYTF
D: TRBD1; size: few; V: TRBV5-1; J: TRBJ2-7; DNA: TGCGCCAGCAGCTTGGCCCCTTCGGGACAGGCGATCTCCTACGAGCAGTACTTC; CDR3: CASSLAPSGQAISYEQYF
D: TRBD2; size: .; V: TRBV12-3/TRBV12-4; J: TRBJ2-1; DNA: TGTGCCAGCAGTTTCCGGACTAGCGGGGCCTACAATGAGCAGTTCTTC; CDR3: CASSFRTSGAYNEQFF
D: .; size: .; V: TRBV6-2/TRBV6-3; J: TRBJ2-3; DNA: TGTGCCAGCAATCAGGGTAGGCGGAGCACAGATACGCAGTATTTT; CDR3: CASNQGRRSTDTQYF
D: .; size: .; V: TRBV12-3/TRBV12-4; J: TRBJ2-2; DNA: TGTGCCAGCACTCATGACAGATCCGGGGAGCTGTTTTTT; CDR3: CASTHDRSGELFF
D: .; size: few; V: TRBV12-3/TRBV12-4; J: TRBJ1-6; DNA: TGTGCCAGCAGTATACAGGGTTATAATTCACCCCTCCACTTT; CDR3: CASSIQGYNSPLHF
D: TRBD1; size: few; V: TRBV20-1; J: TRBJ1-2; DNA: TGCAGTGCCGGACAGGGGAACTATGGCTACACCTTC; CDR3: CSAGQGNYGYTF
D: .; size: .; V: TRBV29-1; J: TRBJ2-4; DNA: TGCAGCGCCGCTCCGGTGGGCGCCTCCAAAAACATTCAGTACTTC; CDR3: CSAAPVGASKNIQYF
D: .; size: .; V: TRBV12-3/TRBV12-4; J: TRBJ2-7; DNA: TGTGCCAGCAGTTTAGGTTTTGGGTCCTACGAGCAGTACTTC; CDR3: CASSLGFGSYEQYF
D: .; size: many; V: TRBV20-1; J: TRBJ1-1; DNA: TGCAGTGCTATGAGGGGTGGAACGCGTGATGCTTTCTTT; CDR3: CSAMRGGTRDAFF
D: .; size: many; V: TRBV29-1; J: TRBJ1-1; DNA: TGCAGCGTTCAGAGGGGGGTCGAAGCTTTCTTT; CDR3: CSVQRGVEAFF
D: .; size: .; V: TRBV18; J: TRBJ2-1; DNA: TGTGCCAGCTCACCAAGGGCGGTTGGATTTAATGAGCAGTTCTTC; CDR3: CASSPRAVGFNEQFF
D: .; size: few; V: TRBV11-2; J: TRBJ1-6; DNA: TGTGCCAGCAGCCGGAGGGACACCTATTCACCCCTCCACTTT; CDR3: CASSRRDTYSPLHF
D: .; size: .; V: TRBV3-1; J: TRBJ2-3; DNA: TGTGCCAGCAGCCAAGTACTCAGGGACGGTACGCAGTATTTT; CDR3: CASSQVLRDGTQYF
D: .; size: .; V: TRBV20-1; J: TRBJ2-1; DNA: TGCAGTGCTAGGGATCACAGGGGAGGCAATGAGCAGTTCTTC; CDR3: CSARDHRGGNEQFF
D: .; size: few; V: TRBV15; J: TRBJ2-7; DNA: TGTGCCACCAGCAGAGAAAGACAGGACCCAAAGCAGTACTTC; CDR3: CATSRERQDPKQYF
D: .; size: .; V: TRBV20-1; J: TRBJ1-1; DNA: TGCAGTGCCCCGAGGCGGGGGGGGACTGAAGCTTTCTTT; CDR3: CSAPRRGGTEAFF
D: .; size: few; V: TRBV21-1; J: TRBJ1-5; DNA: TGTGCCAGCAGGAACCATGACCGAGATAGCAATCAGCCCCAGCATTTT; CDR3: CASRNHDRDSNQPQHF
D: TRBD1; size: once; V: TRBV7-8; J: TRBJ2-2; DNA: TGTGCCAGCAGACCCTCTTTCCGGGACAGGGGGCGGTGGGAGCTGTTTTTT; CDR3: CASRPSFRDRGRWELFF
D: TRBD2; size: few; V: TRBV11-2; J: TRBJ2-1; DNA: TGTGCCAGCAGCCAAGCGGGGGTCTCCTACTACAATGAGCAGTTCTTC; CDR3: CASSQAGVSYYNEQFF
D: .; size: few; V: TRBV11-2; J: TRBJ2-1; DNA: TGTGCCAGCAGCTTAGTGGGCGGGGTCTACAATGAGCAGTTCTTC; CDR3: CASSLVGGVYNEQFF
D: .; size: .; V: TRBV20-1; J: TRBJ1-5; DNA: TGCAGTGCTAGAGGACCCCGGCCCGCCGGGAGATTGGCCCAGCATTTT; CDR3: CSARGPRPAGRLAQHF
D: .; size: few; V: TRBV12-3/TRBV12-4; J: TRBJ1-5; DNA: TGTGCCAGCAGGCCTACAGGAACCAATCAGCCCCAGCATTTT; CDR3: CASRPTGTNQPQHF
D: .; size: .; V: TRBV28; J: TRBJ2-5; DNA: TGTGCCAGCAGTCAACTGCCTGTACTGGGAGTCCAAGAGACCCAGTACTTC; CDR3: CASSQLPVLGVQETQYF
D: .; size: many; V: TRBV20-1; J: TRBJ1-6; DNA: TGCAGTGCTTCAAATGGCGGCACGGGGAATTCACCCCTCCACTTT; CDR3: CSASNGGTGNSPLHF
D: TRBD2; size: once; V: TRBV5-1; J: TRBJ2-1; DNA: TGCGCCAGCAGCTTGGGCGGGGGGGCCCCCGATGAGCAGTCCTTC; CDR3: CASSLGGGAPDEQSF
D: .; size: many; V: TRBV12-3/TRBV12-4; J: TRBJ1-5; DNA: TGTGCCAGCAGGCCGGGGCAAAATCAGCCCCAGCATTTT; CDR3: CASRPGQNQPQHF
D: .; size: few; V: TRBV19; J: TRBJ1-4; DNA: TGTGCCAGTAGTCGAGGACGATTCACCGAAAAACTGTTTTTT; CDR3: CASSRGRFTEKLFF
D: TRBD1; size: few; V: TRBV7-8; J: TRBJ1-2; DNA: TGTGCCAGCAGCCCCCAGGGGGGTAGCTATGGCTACACCTTC; CDR3: CASSPQGGSYGYTF
D: TRBD1; size: many; V: TRBV11-2; J: TRBJ1-6; DNA: TGTGCCAGCAGTCAGGGGACAGCCAATTCACCCCTCCACTTT; CDR3: CASSQGTANSPLHF
D: .; size: .; V: TRBV20-1; J: TRBJ2-7; DNA: TGCAGTGCTAGGCGACGGATCTACGAGCAGTACTTC; CDR3: CSARRRIYEQYF
D: TRBD2; size: few; V: TRBV7-2; J: TRBJ2-1; DNA: TGTGCCAGCAGCTTAGCCTTCGGCGAGCGGGGAGCTCACCACAATGAGCAGTTCTTC; CDR3: CASSLAFGERGAHHNEQFF
D: TRBD1; size: many; V: TRBV9; J: TRBJ2-1; DNA: TGTGCCAGCAGCGAACAGGGGAATGAGCAGTTCTTC; CDR3: CASSEQGNEQFF
D: .; size: few; V: TRBV3-1; J: TRBJ1-1; DNA: TGTGCCAGCAGCCCGGAGGGGGTGAGGGACACTGAAGCTTTCTTT; CDR3: CASSPEGVRDTEAFF
D: .; size: .; V: TRBV28; J: TRBJ1-3; DNA: TGTGCCAGCAGACCCACAGGGTTTGGAAACACCATATATTTT; CDR3: CASRPTGFGNTIYF
D: .; size: few; V: TRBV4-3; J: TRBJ1-1; DNA: TGCGCCAGCAGCCAAGATCATCGGCACGGAGAAGGGGAAGCTTTCTTT; CDR3: CASSQDHRHGEGEAFF
D: .; size: few; V: TRBV12-3/TRBV12-4; J: TRBJ1-6; DNA: TGTGCCAGCAGTCCGCGGGACGGGAGCAATTCACCCCTCCACTTT; CDR3: CASSPRDGSNSPLHF
D: .; size: .; V: TRBV5-8; J: TRBJ1-2; DNA: TGTGCCAGCAGCTTGTTTGGGGCCGATCGAGGCTACACCTTC; CDR3: CASSLFGADRGYTF
D: .; size: once; V: TRBV10-3; J: TRBJ2-3; DNA: TGTGCCATCAGTGTACAGGGCCGCTTAAGTACGCAGTATTTT; CDR3: CAISVQGRLSTQYF
D: TRBD1; size: many; V: TRBV7-9; J: TRBJ2-7; DNA: TGTGCCAGCAGCCTCGGGACAGGCGAGCAGTACTTC; CDR3: CASSLGTGEQYF
D: TRBD2; size: .; V: TRBV3-1; J: TRBJ2-5; DNA: TGTGCCAGCAGCCAAGTGGAACGGGGGGGTCAAGAGACCCAGTACTTC; CDR3: CASSQVERGGQETQYF
D: TRBD1; size: .; V: TRBV29-1; J: TRBJ2-2; DNA: TGCAGCGTACAGGGGGCGAACACCGGGGAGCTGTTTTTT; CDR3: CSVQGANTGELFF
D: TRBD1; size: few; V: TRBV29-1; J: TRBJ1-1; DNA: TGCAGCGTTGCTCGGGACAGGTACATGAACACTGAAGCTTTCTTT; CDR3: CSVARDRYMNTEAFF
D: .; size: .; V: TRBV4-1; J: TRBJ1-1; DNA: TGCGCCAGCAGCCTCAGCGAATCGACCGGTGGGTCCACTGAAGCTTTCTTT; CDR3: CASSLSESTGGSTEAFF
D: .; size: .; V: TRBV5-4; J: TRBJ1-3; DNA: TGTGCCAGCAGTTCCGGAATCTCTGGAAACACCATATATTTT; CDR3: CASSSGISGNTIYF
D: .; size: many; V: TRBV9; J: TRBJ2-7; DNA: TGTGCCAGCAGCGTTTCCCCTCTTAGTAAGGACGAGCAGTACTTC; CDR3: CASSVSPLSKDEQYF
D: .; size: .; V: TRBV2; J: TRBJ2-1; DNA: TGTGCCAGCAGTGGGAGAAGCGGGACAGGGCAGTTCTTC; CDR3: CASSGRSGTGQFF
D: TRBD1; size: .; V: TRBV12-3/TRBV12-4; J: TRBJ1-5; DNA: TGTGCCAGCAGATTAGGACAGGGGACCAGTCAGCCCCAGCATTTT; CDR3: CASRLGQGTSQPQHF
D: TRBD2; size: .; V: TRBV20-1; J: TRBJ2-5; DNA: TGCAGTGCTAGAATCCTAGCGGGGGGAGAGACCCAGTACTTC; CDR3: CSARILAGGETQYF